The T cell receptor beta chain under discussion was sequenced for a study of blood T cell repertoires in COVID-19. Study details: T cells, B-cell-depleted T cells, or PBMCs provided the cDNA or gDNA that served as material.

This table comes from immunoSEQ multiplex PCR, and its TCRdb copy is limited to in-frame clones, with some not included. The table has some 91,000 clones, 76% seen once; the top ten hold roughly 7.3%. V lost 4 bases and J lost 3; bases outside the gene matches: 24. This CDR3 comprises 23 residues. Germline CDR1 and CDR2: MDHEN and SYDVKM. The gene calls are TRBV28 and TRBJ2-6; 10 bases are shared with TRBD1. The receptor was derived from a man between 65 and 85 years old with acute or convalescent COVID-19. Material for sequencing was peripheral blood. CDR3 in DNA: TGTGCCAGCAGTTCCTACAAATATTCCCCTGGACAGGGGGGAACACTTGGGGCCAACGTCCTGACTTTC. Translation gives CASSSYKYSPGQGGTLGANVLTF.